The rows below give T cell receptor beta chains drawn from one sample of a study of T cell responses to AZD1222 COVID-19 vaccine. Using immunoSEQ multiplex PCR, the repertoire was profiled, and TCRdb retains in-frame clones only, with some absent. The sample includes more than 65,000 clones, approximately 85% seen only once; the top ten take about 3.5%. Sequencing was performed on peripheral blood, taken 28 days after the second AZD1222 dose. The receptors were sampled from an adult who received the AZD1222 COVID-19 vaccine. Each CDR3 is given with its conserved first and last residue. D genes are given only for firm matches. Where a row states a size, it is once, few, many or the class of an expanded clone; other rows omit it.

v_gene,d_gene,j_gene,abundance,CDR3aa,CDR3nt
TRBV5-1,TRBD2,TRBJ2-1,.,CASSPGLAGNEQFF,TGCGCCAGCAGCCCGGGACTAGCGGGAAATGAGCAGTTCTTC
TRBV14,.,TRBJ1-1,.,CASSPGRWGTEAFF,TGTGCCAGCAGCCCCGGGAGGTGGGGGACTGAAGCTTTCTTT
TRBV9,TRBD2,TRBJ2-1,.,CASSPREGGYNEQFF,TGTGCCAGCAGCCCACGGGAGGGAGGTTACAATGAGCAGTTCTTC
TRBV12-5,.,TRBJ2-3,once,CASGPTRDGMTSTDTQYF,TGTGCTAGTGGTCCAACTCGGGACGGGATGACTAGCACAGATACGCAGTATTTT
TRBV29-1,.,TRBJ2-1,.,CSVPERGGWGDGEQFF,TGCAGCGTCCCTGAGAGGGGTGGGTGGGGAGACGGTGAGCAGTTCTTC
TRBV5-1,.,TRBJ2-2,.,CASSLAKGAVTGELFF,TGCGCCAGCAGCTTGGCCAAAGGGGCGGTGACCGGGGAGCTGTTTTTT
TRBV28,.,TRBJ2-1,once,CASSSSGTDQFF,.
TRBV12-3/TRBV12-4,.,TRBJ1-2,.,CASSLQGRYGYTF,TGTGCCAGCAGTTTGCAGGGGCGATATGGCTACACCTTC
TRBV18,.,TRBJ1-4,.,CASSLATHNEKLFF,TGTGCCAGCTCATTGGCTACCCATAATGAAAAACTGTTTTTT
TRBV6-5,TRBD1,TRBJ1-4,.,CASSPRTGSNEKLFF,TGTGCCAGCAGCCCCAGGACAGGATCTAATGAAAAACTGTTTTTT
TRBV5-1,.,TRBJ1-1,few,CASSLRGGTEAFF,TGCGCCAGCAGCTTGAGGGGCGGCACTGAAGCTTTCTTT
TRBV7-8,.,TRBJ1-6,.,CASSLRSGIDSPLHF,TGTGCCAGCAGCTTAAGGTCAGGTATCGATTCACCCCTCCACTTT
TRBV28,.,TRBJ1-3,.,CASSSATGAGRNTIYF,TGTGCCAGCAGTTCTGCTACAGGAGCCGGACGAAACACCATATATTTT
TRBV27,.,TRBJ1-5,.,CASSYTDSYQPQHF,TGTGCCAGCAGTTATACCGACAGTTATCAGCCCCAGCATTTT
TRBV18,.,TRBJ1-5,.,CASSPGPSNQPQHF,TGTGCCAGCTCACCGGGCCCTAGCAATCAGCCCCAGCATTTT
TRBV28,TRBD1,TRBJ2-1,.,CASSPRQGWDNEQFF,TGTGCCAGCAGTCCTAGACAGGGTTGGGACAATGAGCAGTTCTTC
TRBV20-1,.,TRBJ1-1,few,CSALQGTEAFF,TGCAGTGCTTTACAGGGCACTGAAGCTTTCTTT
TRBV4-3,TRBD1,TRBJ2-7,.,CASSQKTGRWEQYF,TGCGCCAGCAGCCAAAAGACAGGGCGTTGGGAGCAGTACTTC
TRBV11-3,.,TRBJ2-1,.,CASSLDTGYGNEQFF,TGTGCCAGCAGCTTAGATACAGGGTACGGCAATGAGCAGTTCTTC
TRBV7-2,TRBD1,TRBJ2-2,.,CASSSYRGLGTGELFF,TGTGCCAGCAGCTCCTACAGGGGATTGGGCACCGGGGAGCTGTTTTTT
TRBV7-9,.,TRBJ1-1,.,CASSPKGTETEAFF,TGTGCCAGCAGCCCTAAGGGAACCGAAACTGAAGCTTTCTTT
TRBV5-1,TRBD1,TRBJ1-1,few,CASSPGQGLNTEAFF,TGCGCCAGCAGCCCCGGACAGGGTTTGAACACTGAAGCTTTCTTT
TRBV10-3,.,TRBJ1-2,.,CAIRGIWSGARRSGYTF,TGTGCCATCAGGGGAATATGGTCGGGAGCCCGTCGCTCTGGCTACACCTTC
TRBV18,TRBD2,TRBJ2-3,.,CASSNPGLAASTDTQYF,TGTGCCAGCTCAAACCCGGGACTAGCAGCTAGCACAGATACGCAGTATTTT
TRBV28,.,TRBJ2-3,.,CASRSDRPDTQYF,TGTGCCAGCAGATCGGACCGACCGGATACGCAGTATTTT
TRBV18,TRBD1,TRBJ2-5,.,CASSPSQGRSETQYF,TGTGCCAGCTCACCATCACAGGGGCGTTCTGAGACCCAGTACTTC
TRBV27,.,TRBJ1-2,.,CASSRSGSRGYTF,TGTGCCAGCAGCCGCTCAGGGTCGCGGGGCTACACCTTC
TRBV5-6,TRBD1,TRBJ2-7,once,CASSSGTGNYEQYF,TGTGCCAGCAGCTCCGGGACAGGGAACTACGAGCAGTACTTC
TRBV15,.,TRBJ2-7,.,CATSRDRRLGEQYF,TGTGCCACCAGCAGAGATCGACGCCTAGGGGAGCAGTACTTC
TRBV9,TRBD1,TRBJ1-1,.,CASSTTGTGAFF,TGTGCCAGCAGCACGACCGGGACAGGAGCTTTCTTT
TRBV15,.,TRBJ1-2,once,CATSSSISGRGPAGYTF,TGTGCCACCAGCTCGTCGATATCCGGACGGGGTCCGGCTGGCTACACCTTC
TRBV20-1,TRBD1,TRBJ2-7,few,CSASRGTGVMEQYF,TGCAGTGCTAGTCGCGGGACAGGGGTTATGGAGCAGTACTTC
TRBV28,.,TRBJ2-2,.,CASSFQSGELFF,TGTGCCAGCAGTTTTCAGTCCGGGGAGCTGTTTTTT
TRBV5-1,.,TRBJ1-2,.,CASSLDRPSGGYTF,TGCGCCAGCAGCTTGGACAGGCCCAGTGGTGGCTACACCTTC
TRBV30,.,TRBJ1-4,.,CAWSQAQLGGEKLFF,TGTGCCTGGAGTCAAGCACAGTTGGGAGGTGAAAAACTGTTTTTT
TRBV25-1,.,TRBJ2-7,few,CASSEQARPTYEQYF,TGTGCCAGCAGTGAACAGGCTCGACCCACCTACGAGCAGTACTTC
TRBV28,.,TRBJ1-1,.,CASTLRNTEAFF,TGTGCCAGCACCTTAAGGAACACTGAAGCTTTCTTT
TRBV30,.,TRBJ2-5,.,CAWSVYVGETQYF,TGTGCCTGGAGTGTCTATGTAGGAGAGACCCAGTACTTC
TRBV10-3,TRBD1,TRBJ2-1,.,CAISAGQGYEQFF,TGTGCCATCAGTGCGGGACAGGGCTATGAGCAGTTCTTC
TRBV6-5,.,TRBJ1-1,.,CASHDGILMNTEAFF,TGTGCCAGCCATGACGGGATTCTTATGAACACTGAAGCTTTCTTT
TRBV7-8,TRBD1,TRBJ1-6,.,CASRKDRLNSPLHF,TGTGCCAGCAGGAAGGACAGGCTTAATTCACCCCTCCACTTT
TRBV6-2/TRBV6-3,.,TRBJ2-2,few,CASSSGLPNTGELFF,TGTGCCAGCAGCTCAGGGTTACCGAACACCGGGGAGCTGTTTTTT
TRBV27,.,TRBJ2-6,.,CASSQPGQLPPSGANVLTF,TGTGCCAGCAGCCAACCGGGACAACTGCCCCCCTCTGGGGCCAACGTCCTGACTTTC
TRBV6-1,.,TRBJ1-5,once,CASSEGTDSNQPQHF,TGTGCCAGCAGTGAAGGGACAGATAGCAATCAGCCCCAGCATTTT
TRBV12-3/TRBV12-4,.,TRBJ1-2,.,CASIAWGDGYTF,TGTGCCAGCATTGCTTGGGGGGATGGCTACACCTTC
TRBV19,.,TRBJ2-2,.,CASSIDTGELFF,TGTGCCAGTAGTATAGACACCGGGGAGCTGTTTTTT
TRBV5-1,.,TRBJ1-5,.,CASSLVEGDQPQHF,TGCGCCAGCAGCTTGGTGGAGGGGGATCAGCCCCAGCATTTT
TRBV5-1,TRBD1,TRBJ1-5,.,CASSLTTGSGQPQHF,TGCGCCAGCAGCTTAACGACAGGGTCGGGTCAGCCCCAGCATTTT
TRBV2,TRBD1,TRBJ1-1,once,CASNNRDRAGTEAFF,TGTGCCAGCAATAACCGGGACAGGGCGGGGACTGAAGCTTTCTTT
TRBV4-3,.,TRBJ2-1,.,CASSQRENEQFF,TGCGCCAGCAGCCAACGGGAAAATGAGCAGTTCTTC
TRBV28,TRBD1,TRBJ1-2,.,CASTLEDRPYYGYTF,TGTGCCAGCACCCTAGAGGACAGGCCCTACTATGGCTACACCTTC
TRBV5-4,.,TRBJ2-1,.,CASSIPTGRGEQFF,TGTGCCAGCAGCATTCCTACAGGGAGAGGTGAGCAGTTCTTC
TRBV5-4,.,TRBJ2-7,once,CASSPEGRRKYF,TGTGCCAGCAGCCCAGAGGGGAGAAGGAAGTACTTC
TRBV6-5,.,TRBJ1-4,.,CASSLLRRDEKLFF,TGTGCCAGCAGCCTCCTGAGACGGGATGAAAAACTGTTTTTT
TRBV9,TRBD2,TRBJ2-3,.,CASSVVPAGGRDTQYF,TGTGCCAGCAGCGTAGTCCCAGCGGGGGGGCGAGATACGCAGTATTTT
TRBV19,TRBD1,TRBJ1-2,.,CASSPLGQERNGYTF,TGTGCCAGTAGTCCCCTCGGACAGGAGAGGAATGGCTACACCTTC
TRBV10-2,.,TRBJ2-4,.,CASSESGLAKNIQYF,TGCGCCAGCAGTGAGTCGGGGTTGGCCAAAAACATTCAGTACTTC
TRBV11-2,TRBD1,TRBJ1-5,.,CASSATGTANQPQHF,TGTGCCAGCAGCGCGACCGGGACAGCTAATCAGCCCCAGCATTTT
TRBV21-1,.,TRBJ2-1,few,CASSKVGPNYNEQFF,TGTGCCAGCAGCAAAGTTGGGCCAAACTACAATGAGCAGTTCTTC